The 20 T cell receptor beta chains below were found in one sample sequenced in a study of blood T cell repertoires in COVID-19. Some clones are missing from TCRdb's copy, which holds only in-frame ones; the method was immunoSEQ multiplex PCR. The table includes around 130,000 clones, roughly 90% detected once. Sequenced material: peripheral blood. All receptors come from a man over 45 with active or convalescent COVID-19.

The J gene is TRBJ2-1, the V gene TRBV5-6; 8 bases agree with TRBD2. Germline V CDR1 and CDR2: SGHDT, YYEEEE. The CDR3 runs 16 residues. V was pared by 1 base and J by 10 bases, with 13 bases of the junction left unmatched. The CDR3 region is CASSLRLGRGALEQFF. For the CDR3, the DNA is TGTGCCAGCAGCTTGCGACTGGGGCGGGGGGCCTTAGAGCAGTTCTTC.

The rearrangement links TRBV12-3 or TRBV12-4 to TRBJ1-2; 7 bases map to TRBD1. With V trimmed by 3 bases and J by 8 bases, 3 bases remained unmatched. This CDR3 has 12 residues. The CDR3 bases are TGTGCCAGCAGTTTGACAGGGCTCGGCTACACCTTC. This encodes CASSLTGLGYTF.

In its sample, this clone was seen once. The chain couples TRBV5-6 to TRBJ2-1; D gene uncertain. CDR1 is SGHDT and CDR2 is YYEEEE in the germline V gene. The germline V and J ends were trimmed by 0 bases and 7 bases, with 5 bases remaining between them. The CDR3 runs to 12 residues. Written as DNA, the CDR3 is TGTGCCAGCAGCTTGGACGGGAATGAGCAGTTCTTC. Amino acids: CASSLDGNEQFF. Using reference TRBV5-6 and TRBJ2-1 for the parts outside the CDR3, the full variable domain is DAGVTQSPTHLIKTRGQQVTLRCSPKSGHDTVSWYQQALGQGPQFIFQYYEEEERQRGNFPDRFSGHQFPNYSSELNVNALLLGDSALYLCASSLDGNEQFFGPGTRLTVL.

This clone has a single count. This chain joins TRBV19 and TRBJ1-2, with 7 bases lining up with TRBD1. This CDR3 comprises 14 residues. The V segment lost 6 bases and the J segment 3 bases; nucleotides outside the gene matches: 7. CDR1 is LNHDA, CDR2 SQIVND, per germline (reference sequence). The CDR3 DNA sequence: TGTGCCAGTAGCCCAAATGGACAGGACTATGGCTACACCTTC. It translates to CASSPNGQDYGYTF.

This chain joins TRBV7-9 and TRBJ2-1, with 10 bases lining up with TRBD1. The trim removed 5 bases at V and 3 bases at J, leaving 4 bases unmatched. In germline, CDR1 is SEHNR, CDR2 FQNEAQ (reference sequence). There are 15 residues in the CDR3. CDR3 loop: CASSDRDRGYNEQFF. Here the CDR3 DNA reads TGTGCCAGCAGCGACCGGGACAGGGGCTACAATGAGCAGTTCTTC.

As for this clone: A junction boundary mismatches the germline segment, possibly from a read error. This chain joins TRBV30 and TRBJ1-6; possible D gene TRBD1, 5 bases. The CDR3 has 11 residues. The germline gives CDR1 GTSNPN, CDR2 SVGIG (reference sequence). CDR3 sequence reads: CAWSNGVREGF. CDR3 nucleotide sequence: TGTGCCTGGAGTAATGGAGTCAGGGAGGGCTTT.

The rearrangement uses TRBV6-1 and TRBJ2-3; 13 positions agree with TRBD2. With V trimmed by 4 bases and J by 4 bases, 5 bases remained unmatched. This CDR3 comprises 16 residues. The germline CDR1 and CDR2 sequences are MNHNS and SASEGT. The DNA of the CDR3 is TGTGCCAGCAGTGGGACTAGCGGGGGAGGTCCAGATACGCAGTATTTT. It specifies CASSGTSGGGPDTQYF.

V gene TRBV10-1 combines with J gene TRBJ2-1, with 7 bases lining up with TRBD2. V was clipped by 0 bases and J by 9 bases; unmatched bases: 5. CDR1 and CDR2 (germline): WNHNN, SYGVQD (reference sequence). The CDR3 length is 14 residues. CDR3 in DNA: TGCGCCAGCAGTGAGTCCGGGGGGATGGGTGAGCAGTTCTTC. This sequence encodes CASSESGGMGEQFF.

The chain uses TRBV6-2 or TRBV6-3 and TRBJ1-6, with no clear D. Germline loops: CDR1 MNHEY, CDR2 SVGEGT. The V and J ends lost 5 bases and 11 bases respectively, with 10 bases between them. This CDR3 region has 12 residues. The CDR3 sequence is CASSASRAPLHF. The DNA for the CDR3 is TGTGCCAGCAGTGCCTCGAGGGCACCCCTCCACTTT.

This chain joins TRBV5-1 and TRBJ2-3; the match to TRBD2 covers 16 bases. Germline V gene lookup returns CDR1 SGHRS and CDR2 YFSETQ. CDR3 length: 17 amino acids. V was clipped by 3 bases and J by 4 bases; unmatched bases: 5. CDR3 sequence reads: CASSSGLAGGIADTQYF. The DNA for the CDR3 is TGCGCCAGCAGCTCGGGACTAGCGGGGGGGATCGCAGATACGCAGTATTTT.

The CDR3 bases are TGCGCCAGCAGCCCCGGCGGGGGGTGGACTGAAGCTTTCTTT. Protein product: CASSPGGGWTEAFF. This chain joins TRBV4-1 and TRBJ1-1, with D maybe TRBD1 (5 bases). CDR1 and CDR2 (germline): MGHRA, YSYEKL. The CDR3 has 14 residues. Trimming stripped 4 bases from V and 5 bases from J, with 14 bases between.

The chain is built from TRBV6-2 or TRBV6-3 and TRBJ2-7; 12 nucleotides agree with TRBD1. Per the germline V gene, CDR1 is MNHEY and CDR2 is SVGEGT. J lost 1 base, V lost 2 bases, and 6 bases had no gene match. The CDR3 runs 17 residues. The CDR3 region has the DNA TGTGCCAGCAGTTACGAAACGGGACAGGGGGCATCCTACGAGCAGTACTTC. This codes for CASSYETGQGASYEQYF.

The chain combines TRBV7-2 with TRBJ1-3; D not resolved. V shed 1 base and J shed 0 bases, with 13 bases lying between them. The CDR3 spans 17 residues. Germline assignment: CDR1 SGHTA and CDR2 FQGNSA. In nucleotides, the CDR3 is TGTGCCAGCAGCTTAGGAGGGCCAGCTTCCTCTGGAAACACCATATATTTT. It specifies CASSLGGPASSGNTIYF.

This chain links TRBV5-1 with TRBJ1-1; D unresolved. This CDR3 is built from 14 residues. The germline V and J ends were trimmed by 2 bases and 1 base, with 9 bases remaining between them. Germline loops: CDR1 SGHRS, CDR2 YFSETQ. CDR3 DNA sequence: TGCGCCAGCAGCTTCGGCAGACAGAACACTGAAGCTTTCTTT. Translated: CASSFGRQNTEAFF.

CDR3 in amino acids: CASSGATLLAGGYEQYF. The CDR3 coding sequence is TGTGCCAGCAGTGGCGCAACGCTTCTAGCGGGAGGGTACGAGCAGTACTTC. V usage is TRBV25-1 and J usage is TRBJ2-7; 12 nucleotides align to TRBD2. V lost 4 bases to trimming and J lost 4 bases; unmatched junction nucleotides: 11. The germline gives CDR1 MGHDK, CDR2 SYGVNS. This CDR3 comprises 17 residues.

The chain combines TRBV5-1 with TRBJ1-1; maybe TRBD1 (6 bases). There are 14 residues in the CDR3. Trimming took off 3 bases at V and 2 bases at J, with 11 bases between the two ends. Germline V gene data show CDR1 as SGHRS and CDR2 as YFSETQ. CDR3 nucleotides: TGCGCCAGCAGCTCCGGGACATTTAACACTGAAGCTTTCTTT. Translated, it gives CASSSGTFNTEAFF.

This clone occurred once. This chain links TRBV6-5 with TRBJ2-1, with TRBD2 matching over 9 bases. The CDR3 length is 15 residues. Trimming removed 6 bases from V and 3 bases from J; junction bases left unmatched: 6. Germline CDR1 and CDR2: MNHEY and SVGAGI. The CDR3 reads CASRVAGVIYNEQFF. In DNA, the CDR3 is TGTGCCAGCAGAGTAGCGGGAGTAATCTACAATGAGCAGTTCTTC.

The V gene is TRBV7-9, the J gene TRBJ2-1; 7 bases are a match to TRBD2. The CDR3 totals 16 residues. The junction had 7 bases not matched to a gene; V was cut back by 3 bases and J by 2 bases. Germline V CDR1 and CDR2: SEHNR, FQNEAQ (reference sequence). The CDR3, as DNA: TGTGCCAGCAGCTTCTCCGACGGGAGGCCCTACAATGAGCAGTTCTTC. Translated, it gives CASSFSDGRPYNEQFF.

The chain couples TRBV5-1 to TRBJ2-7, with 8 bases matching TRBD2. The junction had 9 bases not matched to a gene; V was cut back by 3 bases and J by 10 bases. The CDR3 runs 13 residues. CDR1 SGHRS and CDR2 YFSETQ come from the germline V gene. The CDR3 DNA follows: TGCGCCAGCAGCTCCTCGACTAGCGCGAAACAGTACTTC. Protein sequence: CASSSSTSAKQYF. Supplemented by reference TRBV5-1 and TRBJ2-7, the full variable domain reads KAGVTQTPRYLIKTRGQQVTLSCSPISGHRSVSWYQQTPGQGLQFLFEYFSETQRNKGNFPGRFSGRQFSNSRSEMNVSTLELGDSALYLCASSSSTSAKQYFGPGTRLTVT.

The chain's CDR3 is CASSHEGGNQPQHF. The CDR3 DNA reads as TGTGCCAGCAGCCATGAAGGGGGCAATCAGCCCCAGCATTTT. The J gene is TRBJ1-5, the V gene TRBV3-1 (or the pseudogene TRBV3-2); maybe TRBD1 (5 bases). V was cut by 3 bases and J by 2 bases, with 8 bases left in between. The CDR3 loop spans 14 amino acids. The germline V gene encodes CDR1 LGHDT and CDR2 YNNKEL (reference sequence).